This T cell receptor (beta chain) was documented in a study of regulatory T cells in long-lasting Graves disease. V was trimmed by 4 bases and J by 1 base, leaving 20 bases between them. The CDR3 loop spans 17 amino acids. Germline lookup yields CDR1 SQVTM and CDR2 ANQGSEA. Time point denoted: persistent/refractory GD, antithyroid drugs over 5 years with positive TRAb. There was RNA extracted from PBMCs, and the TCR library was made from it. A roughly 10-milliliter sample of peripheral blood was drawn into EDTA tubes. Study-wide results and caveats: Peripheral blood, not thyroid tissue, was the sole material studied.

Details on this clonotype: Its antigen remains unidentified.

iRepertoire HTBI primers and Arm-PCR of CDR3 regions built TCR beta libraries. TCRdb re-called the multiplex PCR reads with MiXCR, one entry per CDR3 protein. The sample has around 450,000 distinct CDR3 sequences, 20% to 25% seen once. The origin of this receptor is a female donor with Graves disease. The sample was peripheral blood mononuclear cells (PBMCs), taken when the disease was refractory, from a patient treated with antithyroid drugs. The chain joins TRBV29-1 to TRBJ1-5; D unresolved. The CDR3 loop is CSVGTYKGWESNQPQHF. CDR3 coding DNA: TGCAGCGTTGGGACCTATAAAGGGTGGGAAAGCAATCAGCCCCAGCATTTT. The full variable domain, in which reference TRBV29-1 and TRBJ1-5 provide the parts outside the CDR3, is SAVISQKPSRDICQRGTSLTIQCQVDSQVTMMFWYRQQPGQSLTLIATANQGSEATYESGFVIDKFPISRPNLTFSTLTVSNMSPEDSSIYLCSVGTYKGWESNQPQHFGDGTRLSIL.